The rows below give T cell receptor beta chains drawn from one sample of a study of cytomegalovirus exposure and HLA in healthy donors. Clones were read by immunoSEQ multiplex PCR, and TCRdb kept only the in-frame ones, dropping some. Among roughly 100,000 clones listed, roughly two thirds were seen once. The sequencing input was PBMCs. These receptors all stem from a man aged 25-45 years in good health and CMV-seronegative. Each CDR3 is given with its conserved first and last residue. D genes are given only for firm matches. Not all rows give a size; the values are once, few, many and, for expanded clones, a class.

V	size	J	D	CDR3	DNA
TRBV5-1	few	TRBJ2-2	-	CASHSGVNRVTGELFF	TGCGCCAGCCACTCCGGGGTAAACAGGGTCACCGGGGAGCTGTTTTTT
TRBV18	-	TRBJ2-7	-	CASSPEAGFVEQYF	TGTGCCAGCTCACCGGAGGCCGGGTTTGTCGAGCAGTACTTC
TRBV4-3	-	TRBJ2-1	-	CASSPPGDEQFF	TGCGCCAGCAGCCCCCCCGGGGATGAGCAGTTCTTC
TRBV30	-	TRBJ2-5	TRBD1	CAWSRGGQQETQYF	TGTGCCTGGAGTCGAGGGGGCCAGCAAGAGACCCAGTACTTC
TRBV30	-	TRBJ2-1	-	CAWSIRQANLYNEQFF	TGTGCCTGGAGCATACGACAGGCTAACCTCTACAATGAGCAGTTCTTC
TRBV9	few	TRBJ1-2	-	CASSSFNYGYTF	TGTGCCAGCAGCTCCTTTAACTATGGCTACACCTTC
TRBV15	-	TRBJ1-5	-	CATSRVGEPQHF	TGTGCCACCAGCAGAGTAGGGGAGCCCCAGCATTTT
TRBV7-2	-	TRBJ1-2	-	CASSQTANYGYTF	TGTGCCAGCAGCCAGACAGCTAACTATGGCTACACCTTC
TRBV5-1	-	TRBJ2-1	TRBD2	CASSSRGGYSYNEQFF	TGCGCCAGCAGCTCCCGGGGGGGATACTCCTACAATGAGCAGTTCTTC
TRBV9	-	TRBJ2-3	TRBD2	CASSLPGTSVPGTDTQYF	TGTGCCAGCAGCCTCCCGGGGACTAGCGTTCCGGGCACAGATACGCAGTATTTT
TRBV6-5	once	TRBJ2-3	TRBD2	CASSYLSGEITDTQYF	TGTGCCAGCAGTTACCTTAGCGGGGAGATCACAGATACGCAGTATTTT
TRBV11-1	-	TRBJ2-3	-	CASSSRLVLDTQYF	TGTGCCAGCAGCTCTAGACTAGTTTTAGATACGCAGTATTTT
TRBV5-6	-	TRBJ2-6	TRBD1	CASSFRQGAKAGANVLTF	TGTGCCAGCAGCTTCAGACAGGGGGCAAAGGCTGGGGCCAACGTCCTGACTTTC
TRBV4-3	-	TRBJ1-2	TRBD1	CASSQVTGGNYGYTF	TGCGCCAGCAGCCAAGTTACAGGGGGAAACTATGGCTACACCTTC
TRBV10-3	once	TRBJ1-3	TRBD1	CAISESQGARNTIYF	TGTGCCATCAGTGAGTCACAGGGGGCTAGGAACACCATATATTTT
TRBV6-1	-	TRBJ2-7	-	CASSSSGEGDEQYF	TGTGCCAGTAGTTCCTCAGGGGAAGGAGACGAGCAGTACTTC
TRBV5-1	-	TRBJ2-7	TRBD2	CASSLEASGGSYEQYF	TGCGCCAGCAGCTTGGAAGCTAGCGGGGGCTCCTACGAGCAGTACTTC
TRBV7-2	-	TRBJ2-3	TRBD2	CASSLELALNTQYF	TGTGCCAGCAGCTTAGAACTAGCGTTGAATACGCAGTATTTT
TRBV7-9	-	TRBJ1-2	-	CASSLANPAVGYTF	TGTGCCAGCAGCTTAGCTAACCCAGCGGTCGGCTACACCTTC
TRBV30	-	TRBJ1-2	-	CAWSLQTYGYTF	TGTGCCTGGAGTTTACAGACCTATGGCTACACCTTC
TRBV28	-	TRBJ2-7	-	CATWRDRSYEQYF	TGTGCCACCTGGCGGGACAGATCCTACGAGCAGTACTTC
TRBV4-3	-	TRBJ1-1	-	CASSQQAQPNTEAFF	TGCGCCAGCAGCCAACAAGCACAGCCGAACACTGAAGCTTTCTTT
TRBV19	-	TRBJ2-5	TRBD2	CASSRLAGGPEETQYF	TGTGCCAGTAGTAGACTAGCGGGAGGGCCAGAAGAGACCCAGTACTTC
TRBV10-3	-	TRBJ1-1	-	CAISEPGQGMNTEAFF	TGTGCCATCAGTGAGCCGGGACAAGGAATGAACACTGAAGCTTTCTTT
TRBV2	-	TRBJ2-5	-	CASSEVPLYF	TGTGCCAGCAGTGAAGTCCCGTTGTACTTC
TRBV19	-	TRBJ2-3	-	CASSIGQGPLDTQYF	TGTGCCAGTAGTATAGGCCAGGGGCCGTTGGATACGCAGTATTTT
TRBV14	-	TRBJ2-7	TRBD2	CASSRNLAGSEQYF	TGTGCCAGCAGCCGAAATCTAGCGGGAAGCGAGCAGTACTTC
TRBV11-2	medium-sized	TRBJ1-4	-	CASSGGTQEKLFF	TGTGCCAGCAGCGGAGGGACGCAGGAAAAACTGTTTTTT
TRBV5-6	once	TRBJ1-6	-	CASSLRGAGSPLHF	TGTGCCAGCAGTTTACGGGGGGCGGGTTCACCCCTCCACTTT
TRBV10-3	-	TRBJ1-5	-	CAISRQGSNQPQHF	TGTGCCATCAGCCGGCAGGGAAGCAATCAGCCCCAGCATTTT
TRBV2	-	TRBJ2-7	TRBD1	CASSGQGPHEQYF	TGTGCCAGCAGTGGACAGGGACCCCACGAGCAGTACTTC
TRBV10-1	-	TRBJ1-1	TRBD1	CASSESRGRGNTEAFF	TGCGCCAGCAGTGAGTCCAGGGGGCGAGGGAACACTGAAGCTTTCTTT
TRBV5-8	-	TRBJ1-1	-	CASSREHTEAFF	TGTGCCAGCAGCCGGGAGCACACTGAAGCTTTCTTT
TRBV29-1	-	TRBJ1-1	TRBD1	CSGGQVNTEAFF	TGCAGCGGGGGACAGGTGAACACTGAAGCTTTCTTT
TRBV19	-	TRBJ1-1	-	CASRPGMAMNTEAFF	TGTGCCAGTCGACCGGGGATGGCGATGAACACTGAAGCTTTCTTT
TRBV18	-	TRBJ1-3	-	CASSPLEGQGNTIYF	TGTGCCAGCTCACCGTTGGAAGGACAGGGAAACACCATATATTTT
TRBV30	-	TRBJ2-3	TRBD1	CASRDRVTHTQYF	TGTGCCTCCCGGGACAGGGTCACCCATACGCAGTATTTT
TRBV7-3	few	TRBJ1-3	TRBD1	CASSPPGTASSGNTIYF	TGTGCCAGCAGCCCACCCGGGACAGCAAGCTCTGGAAACACCATATATTTT
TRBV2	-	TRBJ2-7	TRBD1	CASTVLRTGPYEQYF	TGTGCCAGCACCGTCCTCAGGACAGGGCCCTACGAGCAGTACTTC
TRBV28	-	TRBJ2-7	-	CASSLLGGGSYEQYF	TGTGCCAGCAGTTTGTTGGGCGGAGGGTCCTACGAGCAGTACTTC
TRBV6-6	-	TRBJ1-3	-	CASSPGVSVNTIYF	TGTGCCAGCAGTCCAGGGGTTTCAGTAAACACCATATATTTT
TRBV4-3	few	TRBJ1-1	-	CASSQIDRDTEAFF	TGCGCCAGCAGCCAGATTGACAGAGACACTGAAGCTTTCTTT
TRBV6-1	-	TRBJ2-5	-	CASQVMGGETQYF	TGTGCCAGCCAAGTCATGGGGGGTGAGACCCAGTACTTC
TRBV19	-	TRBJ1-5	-	CASSKTREEVSNQPQHF	TGTGCCAGTAGTAAAACCAGGGAGGAGGTTAGCAATCAGCCCCAGCATTTT
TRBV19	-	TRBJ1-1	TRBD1	CASSTNTGGTEAFF	TGTGCCAGTAGTACAAACACAGGGGGCACTGAAGCTTTCTTT
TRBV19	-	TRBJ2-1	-	CASSPPQSWSSYNEQFF	TGTGCCAGTAGTCCGCCCCAAAGTTGGAGCTCCTACAATGAGCAGTTCTTC
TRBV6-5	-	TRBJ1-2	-	CASSPDRITPYGYTF	TGTGCCAGCAGTCCCGACAGGATCACACCCTATGGCTACACCTTC
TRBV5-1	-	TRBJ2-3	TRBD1	CASRNRTGPSTDTQYF	TGCGCCAGCAGGAATCGGACAGGGCCGAGCACAGATACGCAGTATTTT
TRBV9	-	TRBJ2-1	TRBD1	CASSEGTGHNEQFF	TGTGCCAGCAGCGAGGGGACAGGGCACAATGAGCAGTTCTTC
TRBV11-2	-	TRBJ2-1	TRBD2	CASSQREGWNEQFF	TGTGCCAGCAGCCAACGGGAGGGGTGGAATGAGCAGTTCTTC
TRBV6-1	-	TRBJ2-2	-	CASIRQGLTGELFF	TGTGCCAGCATAAGGCAGGGCCTTACCGGGGAGCTGTTTTTT
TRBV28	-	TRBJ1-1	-	CASSVMREAEPGAFF	TGTGCCAGCAGCGTGATGAGGGAGGCAGAGCCGGGAGCTTTCTTT
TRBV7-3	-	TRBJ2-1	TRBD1	CASSAQGQGEQFF	TGTGCCAGCAGCGCACAGGGGCAGGGTGAGCAGTTCTTC
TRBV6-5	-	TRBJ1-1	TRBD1	CASRRDSANTEAFF	TGTGCCAGCAGAAGGGACAGCGCGAACACTGAAGCTTTCTTT
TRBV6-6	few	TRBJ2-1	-	CASSPDGQNNEQFF	TGTGCCAGCAGCCCCGATGGGCAAAACAATGAGCAGTTCTTC